Shown below are 21 T cell receptor beta chains from a single sample sequenced in a study of blood T cells in healthy people across ages. Alongside a J-beta primer mix, a sample-barcoded 5' primer served in a second PCR lasting about 6 to 12 cycles. TCRdb re-analysed the 5' RACE reads in MiXCR, keeping a single row per CDR3 protein. The data contain 650,000 to 1,000,000 distinct CDR3 sequences, 46% of them singletons. Sequencing was done on a sample of blood. The receptors come from a man older than 75 in good health.

The chain uses TRBV2 and TRBJ2-1; D might be TRBD1 (5 bases). This CDR3 region has 16 residues. The V end was cut by 6 bases, the J end by 0 bases, with 15 bases between. Germline CDR1 reads SNHLY; CDR2 reads FYNNEI. The CDR3 protein is CASRDQGRVSYNEQFF. The CDR3 DNA reads TGTGCCAGCAGGGACCAGGGAAGGGTCTCCTACAATGAGCAGTTCTTC.

The V and J genes are TRBV21-1 and TRBJ1-5; the DNA was not compared with TRBD1, the D call given in the table. TRBV21-1 is annotated as a pseudogene. CDR3 size: 14 residues. The CDR3, as DNA: TGTGCCAGCAGCAAACGGACAGGGGATCAGCCCCAGCATTTT. It encodes CASSKRTGDQPQHF.

Ten or more counts support this clonotype. The V call is TRBV7-2, the J call TRBJ1-4; TRBD1 matches 7 bases. Germline lookup yields CDR1 SGHTA and CDR2 FQGNSA. This CDR3 has 15 amino acids. Trimming cost V 2 bases and J 8 bases; bases outside gene matches: 8. CDR3 sequence: CASSLTGNRGEKLFF. CDR3 bases: TGTGCCAGCAGCTTAACCGGGAACAGGGGCGAAAAACTGTTTTTT.

The V call is TRBV20-1, the J call TRBJ2-1; 14 nucleotides align to TRBD2. The germline CDR1 and CDR2 sequences are DFQATT and SNEGSKA (reference sequence). This CDR3 comprises 16 residues. Losses at the gene ends were 6 bases for V and 4 bases for J; bases not matched to a gene: 8. The CDR3 bases are TGCAGTGCCGAAGGGACTAGCGGGAGATTTTACAATGAGCAGTTCTTC. Translating gives CSAEGTSGRFYNEQFF.

The V call is TRBV25-1, the J call TRBJ2-7; D not certain. The J call may be in error: the DNA end matches TRBJ2-5 better. The CDR3 runs 17 residues. The germline V gene encodes CDR1 MGHDK and CDR2 SYGVNS. The CDR3 DNA is TGTGCCAGCAGTGACTCCCCCGGCTCCTGGGGCCAAGAGACCCAGTACTTC. Residues: CASSDSPGSWGQETQYF.

This chain connects TRBV14 to TRBJ1-1; unclear D gene. The CDR3 length is 16 residues. The V and J ends lost 2 bases and 0 bases respectively, with 13 bases between them. CDR1 and CDR2 from the germline V gene are SGHDN and FVKESK. The chain's CDR3 is CASSQSTRIMNTEAFF. The CDR3 region has the DNA TGTGCCAGCAGCCAATCTACCAGGATTATGAACACTGAAGCTTTCTTT.

The chain links TRBV20-1 to TRBJ2-3, with 8 bases fitting TRBD1. Trimming removed 2 bases from V and 0 bases from J; junction bases left unmatched: 4. The CDR3 extends over 15 amino acids. Germline values: CDR1 DFQATT, CDR2 SNEGSKA (reference sequence). The CDR3 reads CSARRQGTSTDTQYF. As DNA, the CDR3 is TGCAGTGCTAGACGACAGGGGACTAGCACAGATACGCAGTATTTT.

The chain uses TRBV20-1 and TRBJ1-2; D is ambiguous. The germline V gene has CDR1 DFQATT and CDR2 SNEGSKA (reference sequence). The V gene lost 7 bases and the J gene lost 5 bases, with 17 bases spanning the gap. This CDR3 comprises 13 residues. The CDR3 sequence: CSVDNGLGYGYTF. The DNA of the CDR3 is TGCAGTGTTGACAATGGGCTAGGGTATGGCTACACCTTC.

This clonotype showed up just a few times. The chain couples TRBV12-3 or TRBV12-4 to TRBJ2-1; 14 bases align to TRBD2. The CDR3 totals 15 residues. Trimming took 6 bases from V and 9 from J; bases not matched to a gene: 7. The CDR3, as DNA: TGTGCCAGCAGAAGGACTAGCGGGAGGCCCCTTGAGCAGTTCTTC. Protein product: CASRRTSGRPLEQFF.

This sequence joins TRBV6-5 and TRBJ2-7; D ambiguous. This CDR3 region has 14 residues. Germline-derived CDR1 and CDR2 are MNHEY and SVGAGI. Trimming removed 2 bases from V and 4 bases from J, with 12 bases in between. CDR3 protein: CASSYRERDYEQYF. CDR3 nucleotides: TGTGCCAGCAGTTACAGGGAAAGGGATTACGAGCAGTACTTC.

The sample holds one count of this clonotype. This CDR3 reads CASSPPAGGLADTQYF. As DNA, the CDR3 is TGTGCCAGCTCACCACCGGCGGGAGGATTAGCAGATACGCAGTATTTT. The V gene is TRBV18, the J gene TRBJ2-3; 8 bases are shared with TRBD2. With V trimmed by 0 bases and J by 4 bases, 6 bases remained unmatched. Germline assignment: CDR1 KGHSH and CDR2 LQKENI. The CDR3 length is 16 residues.

With regard to this clonotype: A much larger clone lies one base from this, so it may be a read error. This chain links TRBV5-1 with TRBJ2-7; D is uncertain. The CDR3 has 12 amino acids. CDR1 is SGHRS, CDR2 YFSETQ, per germline. CDR3 in DNA: TGCGCCAGCAGCTTGGAGAGCTACGTGCAGTACTTC. The encoded protein is CASSLESYVQYF.

At least ten counts were recorded for this clonotype. The rearrangement joins TRBV7-2 to TRBJ1-2; no definite D call. This CDR3 spans 11 amino acids. Germline loops: CDR1 SGHTA, CDR2 FQGNSA. V lost 6 bases and J 0 bases, leaving 2 bases between the germline ends. For the CDR3, the DNA is TGTGCCAGCAGTTCTAACTATGGCTACACCTTC. This sequence encodes CASSSNYGYTF.

This clonotype was detected only a few times. The chain recombines TRBV27 with TRBJ1-4; TRBD1 is a possible D gene (5 bases). CDR3 size: 14 residues. Trimming stripped 5 bases from V and 0 bases from J, with 7 bases between. The germline gives CDR1 MNHEY, CDR2 SMNVEV (reference sequence). The CDR3 is CASSTGATNEKLFF. CDR3 bases: TGTGCCAGCAGTACAGGTGCAACTAATGAAAAACTGTTTTTT. Full variable domain (missing parts from reference TRBV27 and TRBJ1-4): EAQVTQNPRYLITVTGKKLTVTCSQNMNHEYMSWYRQDPGLGLRQIYYSMNVEVTDKGDVPEGYKVSRKEKRNFPLILESPSPNQTSLYFCASSTGATNEKLFFGSGTQLSVL.

This clonotype was found many times. This chain joins TRBV7-9 and TRBJ2-7; D remains ambiguous. The V gene lost 2 bases and the J gene lost 0 bases, with 5 bases spanning the gap. Per the germline V gene, CDR1 is SEHNR and CDR2 is FQNEAQ (reference sequence). The CDR3 has 13 residues. The CDR3 sequence is CASSLSSSYEQYF. CDR3 nucleotides: TGTGCCAGCAGCTTATCCAGCTCCTACGAGCAGTACTTC.

The rearrangement links TRBV10-3 to TRBJ2-7; 8 nucleotides line up with TRBD2. CDR1 is ENHRY, CDR2 SYGVKD, per germline. Germline trimming cut 2 bases from V and 1 base from J; bases unmatched to any gene: 7. This CDR3 region has 16 residues. In nucleotides, the CDR3 is TGTGCCATCAGTGAGCTCGGGGGGGGATTATCCTACGAGCAGTACTTC. It codes for CAISELGGGLSYEQYF.

This clonotype was counted only a few times. The CDR3 DNA is TGCGCCAGCAGCCTGACGGTCCGGACCTACGAGCAGTACTTC. It translates to CASSLTVRTYEQYF. This sequence joins TRBV5-1 and TRBJ2-7; no reliable D call. V lost 4 bases, J lost 2 bases, and 13 bases lay in between. The CDR3 spans 14 residues. The germline CDR1 and CDR2 sequences are SGHRS and YFSETQ. The full variable domain, its missing parts supplied by reference TRBV5-1 and TRBJ2-7, is KAGVTQTPRYLIKTRGQQVTLSCSPISGHRSVSWYQQTPGQGLQFLFEYFSETQRNKGNFPGRFSGRQFSNSRSEMNVSTLELGDSALYLCASSLTVRTYEQYFGPGTRLTVT.

With regard to this clonotype: At one of its ends the junction is not consistent with the germline gene, which may arise from a read error. This chain connects TRBV20-1 to TRBJ2-1, with 11 positions matching TRBD2. This CDR3 region has 17 residues. Germline V gene data show CDR1 as DFQATT and CDR2 as SNEGSKA (reference sequence). CDR3 sequence reads: CSTRDRTSGRSYNEQFF. CDR3 DNA: TGCAGTACTAGAGATCGGACTAGCGGGCGTTCCTACAATGAGCAGTTCTTC.

This clonotype was seen just once. The J gene is TRBJ2-1, the V gene TRBV7-3; TRBD1 agrees at 10 bases. The junction had 9 bases not matched to a gene; V was cut back by 5 bases and J by 5 bases. The germline CDR1 and CDR2 sequences are SGHTA and FQGTGA. CDR3 length: 16 amino acids. The CDR3 here is CASSGPGTGAHNEQFF. CDR3 DNA: TGTGCCAGCAGCGGCCCCGGGACAGGGGCCCACAATGAGCAGTTCTTC.

This clonotype was seen ten or more times. J is TRBJ1-2 and V is TRBV29-1, with unresolved D. Germline assignment: CDR1 SQVTM and CDR2 ANQGSEA. Trimming left V 4 bases short and J 4 bases short, with 10 bases between. This CDR3 spans 12 amino acids. The CDR3 DNA sequence: TGCAGCGTTGGGATCGGCATCTATGGCTACACCTTC. Translation: CSVGIGIYGYTF.

The chain combines TRBV6-6 with TRBJ2-3; 7 nucleotides match TRBD2. Germline V CDR1 and CDR2: MNHNY, SVGAGI (reference sequence). The trim removed 5 bases at V and 0 bases at J, leaving 5 bases unmatched. This CDR3 comprises 15 residues. The CDR3 region has the DNA TGTGCCAGCAGTATACTAGCGACTAGCACAGATACGCAGTATTTT. Protein product: CASSILATSTDTQYF.